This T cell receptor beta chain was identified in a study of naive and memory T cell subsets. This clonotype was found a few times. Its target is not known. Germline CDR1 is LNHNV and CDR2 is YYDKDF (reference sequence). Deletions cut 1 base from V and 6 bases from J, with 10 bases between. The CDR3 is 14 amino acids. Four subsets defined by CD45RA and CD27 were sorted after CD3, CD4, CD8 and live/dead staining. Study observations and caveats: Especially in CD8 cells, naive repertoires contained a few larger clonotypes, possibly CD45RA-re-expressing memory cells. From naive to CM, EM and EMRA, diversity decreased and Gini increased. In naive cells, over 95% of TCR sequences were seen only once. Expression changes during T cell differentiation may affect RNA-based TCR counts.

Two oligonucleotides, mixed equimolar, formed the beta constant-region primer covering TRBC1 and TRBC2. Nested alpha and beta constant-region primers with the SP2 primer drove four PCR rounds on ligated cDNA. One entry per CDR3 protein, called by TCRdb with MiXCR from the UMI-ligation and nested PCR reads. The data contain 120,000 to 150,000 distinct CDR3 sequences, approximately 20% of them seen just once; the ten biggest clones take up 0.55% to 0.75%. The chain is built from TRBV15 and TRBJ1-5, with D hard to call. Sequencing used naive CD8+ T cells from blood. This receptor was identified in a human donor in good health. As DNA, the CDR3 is TGTGCCACCAGCAGAGCTCTGGTGAGTCAGCCCCAGCATTTT. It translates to CATSRALVSQPQHF. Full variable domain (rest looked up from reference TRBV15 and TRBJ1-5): DAMVIQNPRYQVTQFGKPVTLSCSQTLNHNVMYWYQQKSSQAPKLLFHYYDKDFNNEADTPDNFQSRRPNTSFCFLDIRSPGLGDTAMYLCATSRALVSQPQHFGDGTRLSIL.